This T cell receptor beta chain was recovered during a study of T cell responses to AZD1222 COVID-19 vaccine. This table comes from immunoSEQ multiplex PCR, and its TCRdb copy is limited to in-frame clones, with some not included. In the table there are 100,000 to 150,000 clones, 85% to 90% of which are singletons. This CDR3 region has 15 residues. Germline V gene lookup returns CDR1 KGHSH and CDR2 LQKENI. The ends lost 1 base at V and 6 bases at J; junction bases unmatched: 3. This TCR came from an adult who received the AZD1222 COVID-19 vaccine. The chain employs TRBV18 and TRBJ1-4; 9 bases match TRBD1. The material sequenced was peripheral blood, taken 28 days after the second AZD1222 dose. The CDR3 DNA reads TGTGCCAGCTCACCACAACAGGGGGCGGATGAAAAACTGTTTTTT. Protein: CASSPQQGADEKLFF.